The clone carrying this TCR beta chain turned up a few times. Trimming removed 5 bases at V and 4 bases at J, with 9 bases between. This CDR3 region has 12 residues. Unique molecular identifiers were incorporated during preparation of the TCRbeta library. TCRdb processed the PCR reads anew with MiXCR; each CDR3 protein has one entry. Of some 520,000 distinct CDR3 sequences in the sample, approximately 29% were seen once. This sample was taken from a study of T-cell reconstitution after alpha-beta-depleted transplantation in children. The chain is built from TRBV12-3 or TRBV12-4 and TRBJ2-7; D is uncertain. Sequenced material: PBMCs from the stem cell graft donor, taken from the stem cell graft. The receptor comes from a human donor who donated a stem cell graft to a child with aplastic anemia. The CDR3 nucleotides read TGTGCCAGCAGTCCCGAGCCTTACGAGCAGTACTTC. Translation gives CASSPEPYEQYF.